These 13 T cell receptor beta chains were all obtained from the same sample, sequenced in a study of OX40 agonist ivuxolimab in advanced cancers. Libraries were prepared by immunoSEQ multiplex PCR; TCRdb keeps only in-frame clonotypes and omits some of them. The sample records fewer than 60,000 clones, 75% to 90% being singletons. The sample here was CD4+ or CD8+ T cells sorted from blood, taken in a trial of the OX40 agonist ivuxolimab. The receptors stem from an adult with an advanced solid tumor such as melanoma, head and neck, liver or kidney cancer.

V usage is TRBV4-1 and J usage is TRBJ2-7; maybe TRBD1 (6 bases). The CDR3 sequence is 14 residues long. In germline, CDR1 is MGHRA, CDR2 YSYEKL. Between the trimmed V and J ends, which lost 2 bases and 1 base, there was a span of 9 bases. The CDR3 loop is CASSQPTGSYEQYF. DNA of the CDR3: TGCGCCAGCAGCCAACCGACAGGTTCCTACGAGCAGTACTTC.

The count of this clone is one. This chain joins TRBV27 and TRBJ1-1, with D unresolved. Trimming shortened V by 11 bases and J by 9 bases, and 16 bases separated the two germline ends. Germline CDR1 MNHEY, CDR2 SMNVEV (reference sequence). This CDR3 is 11 amino acids long. The CDR3: CAFLLGIQAFF. The CDR3 region has the DNA TGTGCCTTTCTCTTAGGGATACAAGCTTTCTTT.

The CDR3 here is CASSLVGLGSSYNEQFF. The CDR3 DNA sequence: TGTGCCAGCAGCTTAGTCGGGCTAGGGAGCTCCTACAATGAGCAGTTCTTC. V usage is TRBV7-9 and J usage is TRBJ2-1, with D maybe TRBD2 (5 bases). The germline V gene encodes CDR1 SEHNR and CDR2 FQNEAQ (reference sequence). The V end lost 1 base, the J end lost 0 bases, and 13 bases lay between the germline ends. The CDR3 is 17 residues long.

The CDR3 DNA sequence: TGCGCCAGCAGCTTGGAGCGCTGGCCGTTGAACACTGAAGCTTTCTTT. Amino acid sequence: CASSLERWPLNTEAFF. This chain uses TRBV5-1 with TRBJ1-1, with unresolved D. Per the germline V gene, CDR1 is SGHRS and CDR2 is YFSETQ. The CDR3 contains 16 residues. Trimming cost V 0 bases and J 0 bases, with 12 bases left between them.

This clone was found once. V gene TRBV7-9 combines with J gene TRBJ2-7, with no clear D. The CDR3 contains 13 residues. V dropped 0 bases and J dropped 4 bases, with 7 bases sitting between them. Germline V CDR1 and CDR2: SEHNR, FQNEAQ (reference sequence). Here the CDR3 DNA reads TGTGCCAGCAGCTTAGCGCAGACGTACGAGCAGTACTTC. It specifies CASSLAQTYEQYF.

This sequence joins TRBV5-1 and TRBJ2-3; D is possibly TRBD2 (7 bases). The length of the CDR3 is 13 residues. CDR1 and CDR2 from the germline V gene are SGHRS and YFSETQ. Trimming removed 5 bases from V and 6 bases from J, with 13 bases in between. CDR3 sequence reads: CASRGGPEDTQYF. Here the CDR3 DNA reads TGCGCCAGCAGGGGGGGGCCGGAGGATACGCAGTATTTT.

The rearrangement uses TRBV7-9 and TRBJ2-7; either TRBD1 or TRBD2 may supply D (6 bases each). This CDR3 spans 10 amino acids. V dropped 8 bases and J dropped 7 bases, with 9 bases sitting between them. Germline lookup yields CDR1 SEHNR and CDR2 FQNEAQ (reference sequence). CDR3 in amino acids: CASGGREQYF. The CDR3 nucleotides read TGTGCCAGCGGGGGGCGAGAGCAGTACTTC. Variable domain in full (rest from reference TRBV7-9 and TRBJ2-7): DTGVSQNPRHKITKRGQNVTFRCDPISEHNRLYWYRQTLGQGPEFLTYFQNEAQLEKSRLLSDRFSAERPKGSFSTLEIQRTEQGDSAMYLCASGGREQYFGPGTRLTVT.

The chain links TRBV6-4 to TRBJ2-1; TRBD2 matches at 11 bases. V shed 0 bases and J 6 bases; nucleotides not matched to a gene: 4. Germline V gene lookup returns CDR1 MRHNA and CDR2 SNTAGT. The CDR3 is 16 amino acids. The CDR3 bases are TGTGCCAGCAGTGACTCAGGGACTAGCGGCTCCAATGAGCAGTTCTTC. Its translation is CASSDSGTSGSNEQFF.

J is TRBJ1-2 and V is TRBV7-2; D perhaps matches TRBD1 (5 bases). Trimming stripped 4 bases from V and 2 bases from J, with 11 bases between. The germline V gene has CDR1 SGHTA and CDR2 FQGNSA. There are 14 residues in the CDR3. The CDR3, as DNA: TGTGCCAGCAGCTCATACGGGGCCAACTATGGCTACACCTTC. As protein: CASSSYGANYGYTF.

This chain joins TRBV7-9 and TRBJ1-5; D not certain. Per germline, CDR1 SEHNR and CDR2 FQNEAQ (reference sequence). The CDR3 sequence is 15 residues long. V was shortened by 5 bases and J by 2 bases, with 13 bases between the two germline ends. The DNA of the CDR3 is TGTGCCAGCAGCCCATCAGGATCGGGCAATCAGCCCCAGCATTTT. It yields the protein CASSPSGSGNQPQHF.

The gene calls are TRBV27 and TRBJ2-3; D could derive from TRBD1 or TRBD2 (5 bases each). From germline, CDR1 is MNHEY and CDR2 SMNVEV (reference sequence). This CDR3 has 11 residues. The V gene lost 2 bases and the J gene lost 11 bases, with 8 bases spanning the gap. The CDR3 DNA reads TGTGCCAGCAGTTTAGGGACGGGGCAGTATTTT. This sequence encodes CASSLGTGQYF.

The rearrangement joins TRBV5-1 to TRBJ2-5; 10 positions agree with TRBD1. The J call is in doubt because the DNA end fits TRBJ2-7 better. CDR1 SGHRS and CDR2 YFSETQ come from the germline V gene. This CDR3 has 15 amino acids. CDR3 sequence: CASSLTGTGADEQYF. DNA for the CDR3: TGCGCCAGCAGCTTGACAGGGACAGGGGCGGACGAGCAGTACTTC.

This chain links TRBV5-5 with TRBJ2-1, with D perhaps given as TRBD1 or TRBD2 (5 bases each). CDR3 size: 18 residues. Germline assignment: CDR1 SGHKS and CDR2 YYEKEE (reference sequence). Trimming took 3 bases from V and 10 from J, leaving 29 bases between them. CDR3 residues: CASSSSLRDPGGTWEQFF. DNA for the CDR3: TGTGCCAGCAGCTCGTCACTTAGGGACCCCGGAGGAACATGGGAGCAGTTCTTC.